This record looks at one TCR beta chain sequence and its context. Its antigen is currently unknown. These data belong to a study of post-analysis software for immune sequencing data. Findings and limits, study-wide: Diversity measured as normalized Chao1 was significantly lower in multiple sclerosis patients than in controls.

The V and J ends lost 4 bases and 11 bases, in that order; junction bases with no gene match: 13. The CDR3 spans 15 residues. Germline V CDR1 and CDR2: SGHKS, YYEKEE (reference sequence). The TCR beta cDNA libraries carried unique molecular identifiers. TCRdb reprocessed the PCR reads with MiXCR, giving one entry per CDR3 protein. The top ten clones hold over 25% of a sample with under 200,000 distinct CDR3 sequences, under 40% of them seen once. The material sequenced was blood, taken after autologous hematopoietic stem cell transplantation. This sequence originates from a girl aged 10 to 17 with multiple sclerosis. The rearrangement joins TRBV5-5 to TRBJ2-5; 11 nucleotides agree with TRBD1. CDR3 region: CASSRPGQGDGEQYF. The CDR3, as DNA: TGTGCCAGCAGCCGACCGGGACAGGGGGACGGTGAGCAGTACTTC.